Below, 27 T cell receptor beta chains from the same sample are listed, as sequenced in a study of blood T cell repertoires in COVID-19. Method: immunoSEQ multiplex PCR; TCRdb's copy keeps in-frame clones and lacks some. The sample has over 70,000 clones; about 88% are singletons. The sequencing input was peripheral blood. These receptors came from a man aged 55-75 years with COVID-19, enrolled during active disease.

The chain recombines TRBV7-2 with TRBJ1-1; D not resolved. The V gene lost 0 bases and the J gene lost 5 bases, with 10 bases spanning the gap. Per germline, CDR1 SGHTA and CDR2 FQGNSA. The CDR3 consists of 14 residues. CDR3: CASSLAPGQTEAFF. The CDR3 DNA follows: TGTGCCAGCAGCTTAGCCCCAGGTCAGACTGAAGCTTTCTTT. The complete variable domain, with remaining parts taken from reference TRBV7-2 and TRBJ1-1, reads GAGVSQSPSNKVTEKGKDVELRCDPISGHTALYWYRQSLGQGLEFLIYFQGNSAPDKSGLPSDRFSAERTGGSVSTLTIQRTQQEDSAVYLCASSLAPGQTEAFFGQGTRLTVV.

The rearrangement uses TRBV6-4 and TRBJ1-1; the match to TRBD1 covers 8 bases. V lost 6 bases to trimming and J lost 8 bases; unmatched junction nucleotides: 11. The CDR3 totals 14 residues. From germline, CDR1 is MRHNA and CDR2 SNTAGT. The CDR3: CASRADRAALEAFF. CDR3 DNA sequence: TGTGCCAGCAGAGCGGACAGGGCCGCCCTAGAAGCTTTCTTT.

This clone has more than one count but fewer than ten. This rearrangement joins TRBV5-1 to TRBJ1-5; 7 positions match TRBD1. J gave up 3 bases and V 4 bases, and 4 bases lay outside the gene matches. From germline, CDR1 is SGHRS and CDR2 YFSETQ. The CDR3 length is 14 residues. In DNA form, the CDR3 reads TGCGCCAGCAGCCTGGGACAGACCAATCAGCCCCAGCATTTT. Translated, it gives CASSLGQTNQPQHF.

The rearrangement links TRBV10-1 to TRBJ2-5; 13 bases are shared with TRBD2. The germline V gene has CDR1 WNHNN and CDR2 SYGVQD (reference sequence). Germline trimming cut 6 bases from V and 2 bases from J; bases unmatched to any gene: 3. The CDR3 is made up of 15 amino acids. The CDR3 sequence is CASSPGLAGQETQYF. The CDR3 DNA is TGCGCCAGCAGCCCGGGACTAGCGGGACAAGAGACCCAGTACTTC.

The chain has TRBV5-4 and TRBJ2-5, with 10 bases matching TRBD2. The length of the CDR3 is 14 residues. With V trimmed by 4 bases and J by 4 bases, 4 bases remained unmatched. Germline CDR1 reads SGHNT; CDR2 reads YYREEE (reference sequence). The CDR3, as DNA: TGTGCCAGCAGCGCAGGACTAGCGGTAGAGACCCAGTACTTC. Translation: CASSAGLAVETQYF.

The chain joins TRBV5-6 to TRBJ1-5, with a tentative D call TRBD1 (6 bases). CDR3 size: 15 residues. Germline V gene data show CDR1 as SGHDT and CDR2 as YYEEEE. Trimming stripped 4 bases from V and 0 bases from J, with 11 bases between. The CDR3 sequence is CASSVTGSSNQPQHF. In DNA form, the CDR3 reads TGTGCCAGCAGCGTTACAGGGAGTAGCAATCAGCCCCAGCATTTT.

The CDR3 DNA sequence: TGTGCCTGGAGTGAGGCAGGGGACTATGGCTACACCTTC. Encoded protein: CAWSEAGDYGYTF. The chain uses TRBV30 and TRBJ1-2, with a possible D match to TRBD1 (6 bases). Germline loops: CDR1 GTSNPN, CDR2 SVGIG (reference sequence). This CDR3 is built from 13 residues. Trimming removed 1 base from V and 3 bases from J, with 9 bases in between.

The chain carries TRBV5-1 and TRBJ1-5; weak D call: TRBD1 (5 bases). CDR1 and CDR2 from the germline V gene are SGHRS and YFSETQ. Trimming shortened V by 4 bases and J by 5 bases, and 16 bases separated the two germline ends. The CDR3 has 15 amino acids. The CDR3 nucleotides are TGCGCCAGCAGCCGTCAGGGCTTCCCTGATCAGCCCCAGCATTTT. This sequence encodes CASSRQGFPDQPQHF.

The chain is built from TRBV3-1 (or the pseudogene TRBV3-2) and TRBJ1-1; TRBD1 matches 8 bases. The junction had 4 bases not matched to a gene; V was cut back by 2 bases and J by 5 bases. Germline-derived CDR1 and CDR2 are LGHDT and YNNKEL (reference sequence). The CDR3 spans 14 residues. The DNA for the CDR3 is TGTGCCAGCAGCCAACTCAGGGGGCGGACTGAAGCTTTCTTT. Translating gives CASSQLRGRTEAFF.

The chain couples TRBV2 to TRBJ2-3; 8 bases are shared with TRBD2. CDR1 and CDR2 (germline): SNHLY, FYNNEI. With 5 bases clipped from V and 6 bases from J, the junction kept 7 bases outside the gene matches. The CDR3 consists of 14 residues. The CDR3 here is CASSRSGGDDTQYF. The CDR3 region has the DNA TGTGCCAGCAGTCGCAGCGGGGGAGATGATACGCAGTATTTT.

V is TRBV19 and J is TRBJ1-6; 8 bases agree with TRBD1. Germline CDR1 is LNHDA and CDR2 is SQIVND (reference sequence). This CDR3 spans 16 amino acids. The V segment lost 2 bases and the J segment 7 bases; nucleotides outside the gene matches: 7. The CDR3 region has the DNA TGTGCCAGTAGTATATACCGGACAGGGACGAATTCACCCCTCCACTTT. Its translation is CASSIYRTGTNSPLHF. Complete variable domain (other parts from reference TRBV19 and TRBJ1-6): DGGITQSPKYLFRKEGQNVTLSCEQNLNHDAMYWYRQDPGQGLRLIYYSQIVNDFQKGDIAEGYSVSREKKESFPLTVTSAQKNPTAFYLCASSIYRTGTNSPLHFGNGTRLTVT.

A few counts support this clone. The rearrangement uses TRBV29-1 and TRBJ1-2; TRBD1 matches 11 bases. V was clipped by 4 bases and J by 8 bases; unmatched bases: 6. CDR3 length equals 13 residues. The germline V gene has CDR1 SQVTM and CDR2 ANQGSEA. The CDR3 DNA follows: TGCAGCGTTGGGACAGGGGGCGATTGGGGCTACACCTTC. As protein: CSVGTGGDWGYTF.

CDR3 DNA: TGTGCCAGCTCTCCTTTAGGACAGGGGAACACTGAAGCTTTCTTT. Translating it yields CASSPLGQGNTEAFF. The chain employs TRBV18 and TRBJ1-1, with TRBD1 matching over 8 bases. J gave up 1 base and V 6 bases, and 7 bases lay outside the gene matches. Germline lookup yields CDR1 KGHSH and CDR2 LQKENI. CDR3 length: 15 residues.

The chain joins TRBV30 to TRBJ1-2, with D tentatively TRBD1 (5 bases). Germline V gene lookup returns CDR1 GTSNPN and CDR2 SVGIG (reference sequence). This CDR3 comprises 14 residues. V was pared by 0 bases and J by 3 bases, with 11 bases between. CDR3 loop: CAWSVLGHHYGYTF. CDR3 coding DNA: TGTGCCTGGAGTGTACTCGGACACCACTATGGCTACACCTTC.

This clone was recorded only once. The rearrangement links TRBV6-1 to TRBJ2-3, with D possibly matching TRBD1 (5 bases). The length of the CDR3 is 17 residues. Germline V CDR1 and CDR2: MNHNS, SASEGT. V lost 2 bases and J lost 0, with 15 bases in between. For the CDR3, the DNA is TGTGCCAGCAGTGAATTTGACAGACCCTATAGCACAGATACGCAGTATTTT. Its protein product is CASSEFDRPYSTDTQYF.

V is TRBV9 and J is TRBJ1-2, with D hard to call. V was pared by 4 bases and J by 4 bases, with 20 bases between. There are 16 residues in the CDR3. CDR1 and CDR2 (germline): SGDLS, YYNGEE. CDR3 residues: CASSPQVYSLGYGYTF. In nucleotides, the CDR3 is TGTGCCAGCAGCCCCCAAGTCTACAGCTTGGGCTATGGCTACACCTTC.

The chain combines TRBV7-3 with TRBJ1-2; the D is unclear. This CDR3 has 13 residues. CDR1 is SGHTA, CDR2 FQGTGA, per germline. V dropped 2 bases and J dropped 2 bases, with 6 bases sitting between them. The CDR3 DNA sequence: TGTGCCAGCAGCTTAGGTAGAAACTATGGCTACACCTTC. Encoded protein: CASSLGRNYGYTF.

The CDR3 DNA sequence: TGTGCCTGCTCCCGACAGGGGTTAGTTGGAGAGACCCAGTACTTC. Protein sequence: CACSRQGLVGETQYF. The chain has TRBV27 and TRBJ2-5, with 8 bases lining up with TRBD1. The CDR3 contains 15 residues. CDR1 and CDR2 from the germline V gene are MNHEY and SMNVEV (reference sequence). With 11 bases clipped from V and 4 bases from J, the junction kept 15 bases outside the gene matches.

The CDR3 region is CASSYSSGPFATEAFF. The CDR3, as DNA: TGTGCCAGCAGTTACTCGTCGGGTCCCTTCGCCACTGAAGCTTTCTTT. The chain joins TRBV6-5 to TRBJ1-1; D gene uncertain. CDR1 and CDR2 from the germline V gene are MNHEY and SVGAGI. V dropped 0 bases and J dropped 4 bases, with 15 bases sitting between them. The CDR3 length is 16 residues.

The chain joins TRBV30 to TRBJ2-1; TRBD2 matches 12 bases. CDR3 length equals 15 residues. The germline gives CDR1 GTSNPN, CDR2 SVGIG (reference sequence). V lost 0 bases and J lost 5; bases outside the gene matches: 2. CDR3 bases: TGTGCCTGGAGTGTGGGACTAGCGGGCCACAATGAGCAGTTCTTC. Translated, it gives CAWSVGLAGHNEQFF. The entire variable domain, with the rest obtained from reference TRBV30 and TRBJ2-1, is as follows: SQTIHQWPATLVQPVGSPLSLECTVEGTSNPNLYWYRQAAGRGLQLLFYSVGIGQISSEVPQNLSASRPQDRQFILSSKKLLLSDSGFYLCAWSVGLAGHNEQFFGPGTRLTVL.

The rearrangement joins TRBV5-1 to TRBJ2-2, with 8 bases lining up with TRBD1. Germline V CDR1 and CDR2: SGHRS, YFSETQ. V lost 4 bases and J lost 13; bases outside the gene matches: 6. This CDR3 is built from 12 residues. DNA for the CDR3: TGCGCCAGCAGCGTCGGACAGGGCAGGCTGTTTTTT. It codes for CASSVGQGRLFF.

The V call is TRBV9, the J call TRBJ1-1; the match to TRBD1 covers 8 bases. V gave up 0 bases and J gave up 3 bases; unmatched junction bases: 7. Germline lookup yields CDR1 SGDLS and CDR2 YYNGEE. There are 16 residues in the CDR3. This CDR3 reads CASSVALGQGHTEAFF. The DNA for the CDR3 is TGTGCCAGCAGCGTAGCTCTCGGACAGGGTCACACTGAAGCTTTCTTT.

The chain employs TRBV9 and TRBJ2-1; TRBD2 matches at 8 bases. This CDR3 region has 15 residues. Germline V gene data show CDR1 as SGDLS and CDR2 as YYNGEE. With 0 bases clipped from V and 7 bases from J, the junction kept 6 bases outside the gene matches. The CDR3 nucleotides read TGTGCCAGCAGCGTAGTTAGCGGGATCAATAATGAGCAGTTCTTC. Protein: CASSVVSGINNEQFF.

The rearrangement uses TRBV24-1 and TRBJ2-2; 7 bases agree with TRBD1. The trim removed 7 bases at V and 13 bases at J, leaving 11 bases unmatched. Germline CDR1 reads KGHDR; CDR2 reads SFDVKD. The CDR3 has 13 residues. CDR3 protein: CATRDREWGGLFF. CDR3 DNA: TGTGCCACCAGAGACAGGGAGTGGGGCGGGCTGTTTTTT.

CDR3 residues: CASSRQGRDQPQHF. Written as DNA, the CDR3 is TGTGCCAGCAGCAGACAGGGGCGGGATCAGCCCCAGCATTTT. The gene calls are TRBV5-6 and TRBJ1-5; 8 bases line up with TRBD1. Per germline, CDR1 SGHDT and CDR2 YYEEEE. With 4 bases clipped from V and 5 bases from J, the junction kept 5 bases outside the gene matches. The CDR3 has 14 residues.

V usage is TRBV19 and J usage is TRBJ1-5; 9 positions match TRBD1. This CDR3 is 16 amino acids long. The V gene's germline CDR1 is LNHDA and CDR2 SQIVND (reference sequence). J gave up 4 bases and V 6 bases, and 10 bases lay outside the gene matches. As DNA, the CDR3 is TGTGCCAGTAGAATGGGACAGGGAGAATGGAATCAGCCCCAGCATTTT. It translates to CASRMGQGEWNQPQHF.

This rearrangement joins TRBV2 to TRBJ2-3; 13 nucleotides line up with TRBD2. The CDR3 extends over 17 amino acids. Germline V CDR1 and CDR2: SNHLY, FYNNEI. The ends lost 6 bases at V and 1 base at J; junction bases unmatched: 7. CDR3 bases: TGTGCCAGCAGAAGATGGACTAGCGGGAGAGGCACAGATACGCAGTATTTT. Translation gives CASRRWTSGRGTDTQYF. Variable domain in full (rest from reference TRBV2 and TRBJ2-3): EPEVTQTPSHQVTQMGQEVILRCVPISNHLYFYWYRQILGQKVEFLVSFYNNEISEKSEIFDDQFSVERPDGSNFTLKIRSTKLEDSAMYFCASRRWTSGRGTDTQYFGPGTRLTVL.